The TCR beta chain under discussion was sequenced for a study of blood T cell repertoires in COVID-19. Unmatched junction bases numbered 9, after V lost 4 bases and J lost 8 bases. Germline V gives CDR1 LNHDA, CDR2 SQIVND (reference sequence). This CDR3 is 16 amino acids long. This clone was detected a few times. The method was immunoSEQ multiplex PCR; TCRdb's version includes in-frame clones alone and lacks a portion of them. The repertoire consists of roughly 220,000 clones, with approximately 86% occurring once and the leading ten covering under 15%. The sequencing input was PBMCs or T cells enriched from blood (not recorded which). The chain employs TRBV19 and TRBJ1-6; TRBD1 matches 9 bases. This clonotype was sampled from a woman aged 45 to 65 with acute COVID-19. CDR3 in amino acids: CASSSPQGAKHSPLHF. In DNA form, the CDR3 reads TGTGCCAGTAGTAGCCCACAGGGGGCCAAGCATTCACCCCTCCACTTT.